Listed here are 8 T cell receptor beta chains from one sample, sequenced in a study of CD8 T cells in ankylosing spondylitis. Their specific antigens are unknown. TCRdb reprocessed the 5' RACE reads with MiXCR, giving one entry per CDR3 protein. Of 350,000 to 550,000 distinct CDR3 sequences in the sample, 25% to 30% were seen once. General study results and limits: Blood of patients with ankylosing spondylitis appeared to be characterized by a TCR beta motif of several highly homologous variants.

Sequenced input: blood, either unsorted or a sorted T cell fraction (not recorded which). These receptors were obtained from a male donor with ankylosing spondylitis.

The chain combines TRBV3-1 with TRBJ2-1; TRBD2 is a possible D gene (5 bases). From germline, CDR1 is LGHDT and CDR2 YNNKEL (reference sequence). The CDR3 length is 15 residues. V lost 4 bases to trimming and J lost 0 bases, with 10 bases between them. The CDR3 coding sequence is TGTGCCAGCAGCCCCGGGGTGGACTCCTACAATGAGCAGTTCTTC. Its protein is CASSPGVDSYNEQFF.

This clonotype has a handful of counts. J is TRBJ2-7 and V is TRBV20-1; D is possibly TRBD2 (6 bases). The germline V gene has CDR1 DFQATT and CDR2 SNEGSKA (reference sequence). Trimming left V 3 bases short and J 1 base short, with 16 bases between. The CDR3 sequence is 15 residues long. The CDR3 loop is CSARVEGLRSYEQYV. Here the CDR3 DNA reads TGCAGTGCTAGGGTCGAGGGACTTAGGTCCTACGAGCAGTACGTC.

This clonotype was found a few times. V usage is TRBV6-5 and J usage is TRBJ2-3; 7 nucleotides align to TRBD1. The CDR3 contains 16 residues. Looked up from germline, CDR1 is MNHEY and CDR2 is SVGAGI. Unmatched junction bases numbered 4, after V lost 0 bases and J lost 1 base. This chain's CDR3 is CASSYSTGMGTDTQYF. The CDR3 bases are TGTGCCAGCAGTTACTCGACAGGGATGGGCACAGATACGCAGTATTTT.

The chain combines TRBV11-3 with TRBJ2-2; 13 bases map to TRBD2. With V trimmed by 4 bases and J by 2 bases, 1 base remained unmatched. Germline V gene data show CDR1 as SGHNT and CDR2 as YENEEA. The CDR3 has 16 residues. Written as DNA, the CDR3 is TGTGCCAGCAGCTCGGGACTAGCGGGAAACACCGGGGAGCTGTTTTTT. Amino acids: CASSSGLAGNTGELFF.

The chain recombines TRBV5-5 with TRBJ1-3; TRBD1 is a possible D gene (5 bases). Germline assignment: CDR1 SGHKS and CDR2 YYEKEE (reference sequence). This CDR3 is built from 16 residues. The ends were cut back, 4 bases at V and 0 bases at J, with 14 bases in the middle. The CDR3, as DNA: TGTGCCAGCAGCGTGACCAGGGCTACCTCTGGAAACACCATATATTTT. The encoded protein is CASSVTRATSGNTIYF.

The CDR3 nucleotides are TGTGCCAGCGAGTCTTCTAGCGGGGGCTACAATGAGCAGTTCTTC. Residues: CASESSSGGYNEQFF. J is TRBJ2-1 and V is TRBV6-1; 10 bases align to TRBD2. Per the germline V gene, CDR1 is MNHNS and CDR2 is SASEGT. Trimming cost V 8 bases and J 3 bases; bases outside gene matches: 7. This CDR3 is 15 amino acids long.

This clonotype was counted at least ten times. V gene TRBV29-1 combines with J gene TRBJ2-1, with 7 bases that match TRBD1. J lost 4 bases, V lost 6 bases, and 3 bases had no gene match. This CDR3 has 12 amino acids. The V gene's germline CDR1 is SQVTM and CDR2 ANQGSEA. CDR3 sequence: CSVRGTYNEQFF. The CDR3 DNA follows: TGCAGCGTCAGGGGGACATACAATGAGCAGTTCTTC.

The CDR3 loop reads CASTKSGTRSTEAFF. As DNA, the CDR3 is TGTGCCAGCACCAAATCTGGAACTCGAAGCACTGAAGCTTTCTTT. This sequence joins TRBV7-9 and TRBJ1-1; no reliable D call. The V and J ends lost 7 bases and 4 bases respectively, with 19 bases between them. The CDR3 is made up of 15 amino acids. The germline V gene has CDR1 SEHNR and CDR2 FQNEAQ (reference sequence).